The rows below give T cell receptor beta chains drawn from one sample of a study of Graves' ophthalmopathy and Graves' hyperthyroidism. MiXCR was run by TCRdb on the multiplex PCR reads, yielding one entry per CDR3 protein. This table holds a few hundred thousand distinct CDR3 sequences, 15% to 17% found once. The specimen sequenced was peripheral blood. Receptor source: a woman under 30 with stable Graves' hyperthyroidism. Both conserved end residues are part of each CDR3. A D gene is named only where the DNA matches it firmly. Clone size is not always given. Where it is, it says once, few, many or a class for expanded clones.

j_call: TRBJ1-1
v_call: TRBV6-1
clone_size: many
d_call: TRBD1
cdr3_nt: TGTGCCAGCAGTACGGGACAGGGGTACACTGAAGCTTTCTTT
cdr3_aa: CASSTGQGYTEAFF

j_call: TRBJ1-2
v_call: TRBV29-1
clone_size: many
d_call: -
cdr3_nt: TGCAGCGTTGAGGGGGAACGCTACACCTTC
cdr3_aa: CSVEGERYTF

j_call: TRBJ1-5
v_call: TRBV19
clone_size: many
d_call: TRBD1
cdr3_nt: TGTGCCAGTAGTATCCCGGGACAGGGGGGTTATAGCAATCAGCCCCAGCATTTT
cdr3_aa: CASSIPGQGGYSNQPQHF

j_call: TRBJ1-5
v_call: TRBV20-1
clone_size: many
d_call: -
cdr3_nt: TGCAGTGCTAGAGATCGACGCAGGGTGAGCAATCAGCCCCAGCATTTT
cdr3_aa: CSARDRRRVSNQPQHF

j_call: TRBJ2-7
v_call: TRBV28
clone_size: -
d_call: -
cdr3_nt: TGTGCCAGCAGTTCCCTGGCAGGGGAATCCTACGAGCAGTACTTC
cdr3_aa: CASSSLAGESYEQYF

j_call: TRBJ1-1
v_call: TRBV6-2/TRBV6-3
clone_size: many
d_call: TRBD1
cdr3_nt: TGTGCCAGCAGACGCCTGGACAGGGCGGGAACTGAAGCTTTCTTT
cdr3_aa: CASRRLDRAGTEAFF

j_call: TRBJ1-5
v_call: TRBV6-2/TRBV6-3
clone_size: many
d_call: -
cdr3_nt: TGTGCCAGCAGTTACTCGGGCAGGGATCAGCCCCAGCATTTT
cdr3_aa: CASSYSGRDQPQHF

j_call: TRBJ1-1
v_call: TRBV4-1
clone_size: few
d_call: -
cdr3_nt: TGCGCCAGCAGCCAATCCGTGAACACTGAAGCTTTCTTT
cdr3_aa: CASSQSVNTEAFF

j_call: TRBJ1-2
v_call: TRBV27
clone_size: many
d_call: TRBD1
cdr3_nt: TGTGCCAGCTTTGACAGGGCCTCCTATGGCTACACCTTC
cdr3_aa: CASFDRASYGYTF

j_call: TRBJ1-1
v_call: TRBV5-1
clone_size: many
d_call: TRBD1
cdr3_nt: TGCGCCAGCAGCTCCCTAGGGGGCGCCCCGACTATTGAAGCTTTCTTT
cdr3_aa: CASSSLGGAPTIEAFF

j_call: TRBJ1-1
v_call: TRBV7-2
clone_size: many
d_call: -
cdr3_nt: TGTGCCAGCAGCCCCACCTCCGGGGGGGGCACTGAAGCTTTCTTT
cdr3_aa: CASSPTSGGGTEAFF

j_call: TRBJ2-4
v_call: TRBV12-3/TRBV12-4
clone_size: many
d_call: -
cdr3_nt: TGTGCCAGCAGTTTGTCGGGTGGAGTGGCCAAAAACATTCAGTACTTC
cdr3_aa: CASSLSGGVAKNIQYF

j_call: TRBJ2-7
v_call: TRBV6-5
clone_size: many
d_call: -
cdr3_nt: TGTGCCAGCAGTTTCACATCGGACGGGGTCTACGAGCAGTACTTC
cdr3_aa: CASSFTSDGVYEQYF

j_call: TRBJ1-6
v_call: TRBV19
clone_size: many
d_call: -
cdr3_nt: TGTGCCAGTAGTATTGCAGATTATTCACCCCTCCACTTT
cdr3_aa: CASSIADYSPLHF

j_call: TRBJ2-6
v_call: TRBV11-1
clone_size: few
d_call: TRBD1
cdr3_nt: TGTGCCAGCAGCTTAGGGCTAACGGACAGGGGGCTAAGAGGGGCCAACGTCCTGACTTTC
cdr3_aa: CASSLGLTDRGLRGANVLTF

j_call: TRBJ2-5
v_call: TRBV6-1
clone_size: many
d_call: -
cdr3_nt: TGTGCCAGCAGCCTCCCGGGAGTGGAGACCCAGTACTTC
cdr3_aa: CASSLPGVETQYF

j_call: TRBJ2-7
v_call: TRBV19
clone_size: many
d_call: TRBD1
cdr3_nt: TGTGCCAGTAGTGTCGGGACAGGGGGCGAGCAGTACTTC
cdr3_aa: CASSVGTGGEQYF

j_call: TRBJ1-2
v_call: TRBV12-3/TRBV12-4
clone_size: many
d_call: -
cdr3_nt: TGTGCCAGCGGCGATGGCTACACCTTC
cdr3_aa: CASGDGYTF

j_call: TRBJ1-4
v_call: TRBV19
clone_size: many
d_call: -
cdr3_nt: TGTGCCAGTAGGCTTAAGGGGACACGTAATGAAAAACTGTTTTTT
cdr3_aa: CASRLKGTRNEKLFF

j_call: TRBJ1-2
v_call: TRBV7-2
clone_size: many
d_call: -
cdr3_nt: TGTGCCAGCAGCCCGGGGGGGGACCTAGGATATGGCTACACCTTC
cdr3_aa: CASSPGGDLGYGYTF

j_call: TRBJ2-7
v_call: TRBV7-2
clone_size: -
d_call: TRBD1
cdr3_nt: TGTGCCAGCAGTTGGGACAGGTCGAGCTCCTACGAGCAGTACTTC
cdr3_aa: CASSWDRSSSYEQYF

j_call: TRBJ1-2
v_call: TRBV11-2
clone_size: -
d_call: -
cdr3_nt: TGTGCCAGCAGCCCGGAAGACGGGGAAGCTAACTATGGCTACACCTTC
cdr3_aa: CASSPEDGEANYGYTF

j_call: TRBJ1-2
v_call: TRBV20-1
clone_size: many
d_call: -
cdr3_nt: TGCAGTGCTTTACCGCCAGGTTCGAACTATGGCTACACCTTC
cdr3_aa: CSALPPGSNYGYTF

j_call: TRBJ1-2
v_call: TRBV29-1
clone_size: many
d_call: -
cdr3_nt: TGCAGCGTTGCAATCTGGAATGCTAACTATGGCTACGCCTTC
cdr3_aa: CSVAIWNANYGYAF

j_call: TRBJ2-7
v_call: TRBV6-2/TRBV6-3
clone_size: many
d_call: TRBD2
cdr3_nt: TGTGCCAGCATCCGATCTAGCGGGGGTCCCTACGAGCAGTACTTC
cdr3_aa: CASIRSSGGPYEQYF

j_call: TRBJ1-1
v_call: TRBV12-3/TRBV12-4
clone_size: many
d_call: TRBD1
cdr3_nt: TGTGCCAGCAGTCTTCTGGGAGGGGGCAGTACTGAAGCTTTCTTT
cdr3_aa: CASSLLGGGSTEAFF

j_call: TRBJ1-5
v_call: TRBV12-3/TRBV12-4
clone_size: many
d_call: -
cdr3_nt: TGTGCCAGCAACCGGGTCAATCAGCCCCAGCATTTT
cdr3_aa: CASNRVNQPQHF

j_call: TRBJ1-5
v_call: TRBV6-1
clone_size: many
d_call: -
cdr3_nt: TGTGCCAGCAGTCCCGATGAAAGGCACTTCAATCAGCCCCAGCATTTT
cdr3_aa: CASSPDERHFNQPQHF

j_call: TRBJ1-2
v_call: TRBV2
clone_size: many
d_call: TRBD1
cdr3_nt: TGTGCCAGCATCGCAGGGGGGGAATACGGCTACACCTTC
cdr3_aa: CASIAGGEYGYTF

j_call: TRBJ1-1
v_call: TRBV12-3/TRBV12-4
clone_size: many
d_call: TRBD1
cdr3_nt: TGTGCCAGCAGTTTAGCAGGGGGCGTCGCTGAAGCTTTCTTT
cdr3_aa: CASSLAGGVAEAFF

j_call: TRBJ2-7
v_call: TRBV29-1
clone_size: many
d_call: TRBD1
cdr3_nt: TGCAGCGCAGGACAGGGAATAAGGGAGCAGTACTTC
cdr3_aa: CSAGQGIREQYF

j_call: TRBJ2-5
v_call: TRBV12-3/TRBV12-4
clone_size: many
d_call: -
cdr3_nt: TGTGCCAGCAGTTTAGCACGGCGGGCCCAAGAGACCCAGTACTTC
cdr3_aa: CASSLARRAQETQYF

j_call: TRBJ1-2
v_call: TRBV2
clone_size: many
d_call: -
cdr3_nt: TGTGCCAGCAGTGCCAGGGATGGCTACACCTTC
cdr3_aa: CASSARDGYTF

j_call: TRBJ2-7
v_call: TRBV12-3/TRBV12-4
clone_size: many
d_call: TRBD1
cdr3_nt: TGTGCCAGCAGTCCTGGACAGGGACGAGCTTCCTACGAGCAGTACTTC
cdr3_aa: CASSPGQGRASYEQYF

j_call: TRBJ2-7
v_call: TRBV10-3
clone_size: many
d_call: -
cdr3_nt: TGTGCCATCAGTGATCGGGGCAAGAGCTCCTACGAGCAGTACTTC
cdr3_aa: CAISDRGKSSYEQYF

j_call: TRBJ1-2
v_call: TRBV6-1
clone_size: many
d_call: -
cdr3_nt: TGTGCCACCCGAGCCCCCTGGTATGGCTACACCTTC
cdr3_aa: CATRAPWYGYTF

j_call: TRBJ2-2
v_call: TRBV19
clone_size: -
d_call: -
cdr3_nt: TGTGCCAGTAGTGTACAGCCCGGGGGCGGGGAGCTGTTTTTT
cdr3_aa: CASSVQPGGGELFF

j_call: TRBJ1-5
v_call: TRBV20-1
clone_size: many
d_call: TRBD1
cdr3_nt: TGCAGTGCTAGAGTCGAAGGGGGCGTCCAGCCCCAGCATTTT
cdr3_aa: CSARVEGGVQPQHF

j_call: TRBJ1-1
v_call: TRBV12-3/TRBV12-4
clone_size: many
d_call: -
cdr3_nt: TGTGCCAGCAGTCTCGGGTTGCAGGTGCGGGCTTTCTTT
cdr3_aa: CASSLGLQVRAFF

j_call: TRBJ1-3
v_call: TRBV20-1
clone_size: few
d_call: TRBD1
cdr3_nt: TGCAGTGCTAGAGAGACAGGGGGCAGGGGTAACACCATATATTTT
cdr3_aa: CSARETGGRGNTIYF

j_call: TRBJ2-7
v_call: TRBV19
clone_size: few
d_call: TRBD2
cdr3_nt: TGTGCCAGTAGCATGGGACTAGCGGGAGGCGAGCAGTACTTC
cdr3_aa: CASSMGLAGGEQYF

j_call: TRBJ1-5
v_call: TRBV28
clone_size: many
d_call: -
cdr3_nt: TGTGCCAGCAGTTTGACTTCGTCTGGGGGGGCGGTAAAGCATTTT
cdr3_aa: CASSLTSSGGAVKHF

j_call: TRBJ1-2
v_call: TRBV12-3/TRBV12-4
clone_size: many
d_call: TRBD1
cdr3_nt: TGTGCCAGCATTATCGATGCGGGGACAGGGGGTGATGGCTACACCTTC
cdr3_aa: CASIIDAGTGGDGYTF

j_call: TRBJ2-2
v_call: TRBV12-3/TRBV12-4
clone_size: many
d_call: -
cdr3_nt: TGTGCCAGCAACAGAGGGGGAGAGAACACCGGGGAGCTGTTTTTT
cdr3_aa: CASNRGGENTGELFF

j_call: TRBJ1-5
v_call: TRBV7-9
clone_size: -
d_call: -
cdr3_nt: TGTGCCAGCAGACCCTCCGGGGACGAAAGACAGCCCCAGCATTTT
cdr3_aa: CASRPSGDERQPQHF

j_call: TRBJ1-2
v_call: TRBV10-3
clone_size: many
d_call: TRBD1
cdr3_nt: TGTGCCATCAGTGAGTCTAGGACAGGACCAGATGGCTACACCTTC
cdr3_aa: CAISESRTGPDGYTF

j_call: TRBJ2-6
v_call: TRBV9
clone_size: few
d_call: -
cdr3_nt: TGTGCCCAGGGGACCGAAGGGACTGGGGCCAACGTCCTGACTTTC
cdr3_aa: CAQGTEGTGANVLTF

j_call: TRBJ2-7
v_call: TRBV19
clone_size: many
d_call: -
cdr3_nt: TGTGCCAGTGCCCCCGGGAAAAGATACTACGAGCAGTACTTC
cdr3_aa: CASAPGKRYYEQYF

j_call: TRBJ2-7
v_call: TRBV6-2/TRBV6-3
clone_size: -
d_call: -
cdr3_nt: TGTGCCAGCAGTTCTATGGGGGCCTACGAGCAGTACTTC
cdr3_aa: CASSSMGAYEQYF

j_call: TRBJ2-2
v_call: TRBV27
clone_size: few
d_call: -
cdr3_nt: TGTGCCAGCAGTTTATCCTCAGGTGTCACCGGGGAGCTGTTTTTT
cdr3_aa: CASSLSSGVTGELFF

j_call: TRBJ1-5
v_call: TRBV7-3
clone_size: -
d_call: -
cdr3_nt: TGTGCCAGCAGCTTAACGGGGTTGGGCAATCAGCCCCAGCATTTT
cdr3_aa: CASSLTGLGNQPQHF

j_call: TRBJ2-6
v_call: TRBV7-3
clone_size: many
d_call: -
cdr3_nt: TGTGCCAGCAGCTTAAAGGGGGGCCTACGATTCTCTGGGGCCAACGTCCTGACTTTC
cdr3_aa: CASSLKGGLRFSGANVLTF

j_call: TRBJ1-1
v_call: TRBV7-8
clone_size: -
d_call: -
cdr3_nt: TGTGCCAGCAGCACCCCCGACACTGAAGCTTTCTTT
cdr3_aa: CASSTPDTEAFF